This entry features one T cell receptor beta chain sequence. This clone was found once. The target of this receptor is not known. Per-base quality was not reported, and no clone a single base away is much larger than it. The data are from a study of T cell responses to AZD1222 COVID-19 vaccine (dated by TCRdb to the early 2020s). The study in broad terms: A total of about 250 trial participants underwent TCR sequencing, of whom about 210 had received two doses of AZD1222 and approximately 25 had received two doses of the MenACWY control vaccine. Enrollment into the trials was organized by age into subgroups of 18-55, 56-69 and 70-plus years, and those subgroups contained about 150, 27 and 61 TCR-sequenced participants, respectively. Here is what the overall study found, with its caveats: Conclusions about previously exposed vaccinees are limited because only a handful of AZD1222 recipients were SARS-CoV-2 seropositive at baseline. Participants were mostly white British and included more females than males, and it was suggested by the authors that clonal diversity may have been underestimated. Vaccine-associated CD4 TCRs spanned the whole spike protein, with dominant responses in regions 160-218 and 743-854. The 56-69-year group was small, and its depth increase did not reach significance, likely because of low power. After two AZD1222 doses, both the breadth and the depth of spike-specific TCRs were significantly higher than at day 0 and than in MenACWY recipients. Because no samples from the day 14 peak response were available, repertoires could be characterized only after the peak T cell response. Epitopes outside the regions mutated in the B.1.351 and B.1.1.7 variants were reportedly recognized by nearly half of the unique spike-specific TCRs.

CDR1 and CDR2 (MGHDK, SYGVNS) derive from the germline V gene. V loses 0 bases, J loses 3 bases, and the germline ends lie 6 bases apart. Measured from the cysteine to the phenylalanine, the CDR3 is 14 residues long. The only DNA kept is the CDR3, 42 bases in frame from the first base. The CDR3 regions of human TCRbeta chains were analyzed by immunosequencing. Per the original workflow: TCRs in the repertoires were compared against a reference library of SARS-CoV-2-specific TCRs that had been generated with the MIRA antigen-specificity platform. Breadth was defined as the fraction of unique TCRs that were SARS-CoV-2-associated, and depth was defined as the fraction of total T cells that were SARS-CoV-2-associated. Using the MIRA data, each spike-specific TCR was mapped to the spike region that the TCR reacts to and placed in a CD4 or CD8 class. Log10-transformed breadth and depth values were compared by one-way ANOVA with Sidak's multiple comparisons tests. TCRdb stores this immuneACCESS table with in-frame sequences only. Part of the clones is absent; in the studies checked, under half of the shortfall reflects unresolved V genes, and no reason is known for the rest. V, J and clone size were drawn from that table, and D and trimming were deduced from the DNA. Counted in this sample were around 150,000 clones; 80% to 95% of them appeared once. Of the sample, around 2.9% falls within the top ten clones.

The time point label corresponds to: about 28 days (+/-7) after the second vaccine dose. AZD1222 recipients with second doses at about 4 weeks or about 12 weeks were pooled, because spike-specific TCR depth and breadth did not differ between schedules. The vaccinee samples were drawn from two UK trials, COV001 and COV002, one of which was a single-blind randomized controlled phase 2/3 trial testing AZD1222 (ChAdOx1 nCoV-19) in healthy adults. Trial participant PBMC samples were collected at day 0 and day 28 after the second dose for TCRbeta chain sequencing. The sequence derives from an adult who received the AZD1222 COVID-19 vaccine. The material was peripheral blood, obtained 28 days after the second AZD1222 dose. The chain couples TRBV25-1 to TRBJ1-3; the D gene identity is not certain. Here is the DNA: TGTGCCAGCAGTGAATATACCGATGGAAACACCATATATTTT. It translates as CASSEYTDGNTIYF.